The clone carrying this T cell receptor beta chain was counted only a few times. Its antigen is not known. This entry is derived from a study of identical twins. General study findings and limits: Twin-shared out-of-frame alpha sequences showed excess low generation probability. The models gave estimates that fell short of the out-of-frame TCR alpha sharing seen in monozygotic twins.

CDR3 size: 18 residues. The trim removed 6 bases at V and 1 base at J, leaving 12 bases unmatched. The germline V gene encodes CDR1 MDHEN and CDR2 SYDVKM. Template switching added a universal primer binding site, and final cDNA carried unique molecular identifiers. TCRdb re-called the 5' RACE reads through MiXCR, storing one row per CDR3 protein. The sample includes fewer than 650,000 distinct CDR3 sequences, about 7% of them seen just once. This sample was also put to use in a study of yellow fever vaccine responses in identical twins. In that study: Twins' vaccine T cell response reportedly gave the appearance of partial convergence and partial personalization.

Source material: PBMCs. The sequence came from a woman younger than 30 in good health. The rearrangement links TRBV28 to TRBJ2-3, with 11 bases matching TRBD2. CDR3 DNA sequence: TGTGCCAGCAGCCGCCTAGCGGGGGGCCCGAGAGGCACAGATACGCAGTATTTT. Residues: CASSRLAGGPRGTDTQYF.